The 32 T cell receptor beta chains below all came from one sample that was sequenced in a study of blood T cell repertoires in COVID-19. Libraries were prepared by immunoSEQ multiplex PCR; TCRdb keeps only in-frame clonotypes and omits some of them. The profile shows about 360,000 clones, 70% to 90% of them singletons. Material for sequencing was peripheral blood. The receptors were gathered from a woman aged 55-70 years with COVID-19, enrolled during active disease.

This clone occurred once. The rearrangement uses TRBV7-9 and TRBJ1-2; 7 bases are a match to TRBD1. With V trimmed by 4 bases and J by 4 bases, 6 bases remained unmatched. The CDR3 is 14 amino acids. CDR1 and CDR2 (germline): SEHNR, FQNEAQ (reference sequence). CDR3 sequence (DNA): TGTGCCAGCAGCTCGCGGAGGGACAGCTATGGCTACACCTTC. Translated: CASSSRRDSYGYTF.

V is TRBV7-9 and J is TRBJ1-3; D might be TRBD1 (6 bases). Trimming left V 6 bases short and J 0 bases short, with 12 bases between. CDR3 length: 15 residues. CDR1 and CDR2 from the germline V gene are SEHNR and FQNEAQ (reference sequence). CDR3 in DNA: TGTGCCAGCAGACAAACAGGGACCTCTGGAAACACCATATATTTT. Translating gives CASRQTGTSGNTIYF.

V is TRBV24-1 and J is TRBJ1-1; TRBD1 might be the D (6 bases). Germline V gives CDR1 KGHDR, CDR2 SFDVKD. The CDR3 runs 21 residues. Trimming removed 1 base at V and 0 bases at J, with 26 bases between. CDR3 sequence (DNA): TGTGCCACCAGTGATTTAAGCCAACGGACGCCTTACTGGGACATGAACACTGAAGCTTTCTTT. Translating gives CATSDLSQRTPYWDMNTEAFF.

This rearrangement joins TRBV4-3 to TRBJ1-2; TRBD1 matches at 9 bases. CDR1 LGHNA and CDR2 YSLEER come from the germline V gene. The CDR3 length is 14 residues. The V and J ends lost 3 bases and 8 bases, in that order; junction bases with no gene match: 7. Here the CDR3 reads CASSQGQGTEGYTF. CDR3 DNA: TGCGCCAGCAGCCAGGGACAGGGCACCGAGGGCTACACCTTC.

V gene TRBV7-2 combines with J gene TRBJ1-2, with TRBD1 matching 9 bases. The CDR3 covers 13 residues. V dropped 4 bases and J dropped 8; count of bases not matched to a gene: 5. Germline loops: CDR1 SGHTA, CDR2 FQGNSA. CDR3 DNA: TGTGCCAGCAGCTACATGACAGGGGGAGGCTACACCTTC. This codes for CASSYMTGGGYTF. The variable domain in full, with the rest retrieved from reference TRBV7-2 and TRBJ1-2, is GAGVSQSPSNKVTEKGKDVELRCDPISGHTALYWYRQSLGQGLEFLIYFQGNSAPDKSGLPSDRFSAERTGGSVSTLTIQRTQQEDSAVYLCASSYMTGGGYTFGSGTRLTVV.

This clone was recorded a few times. The chain links TRBV7-8 to TRBJ2-2; 8 bases are a match to TRBD2. The CDR3 totals 16 residues. Germline lookup yields CDR1 SGHVS and CDR2 FQNEAQ. V trimming: 10 bases; J trimming: 0 bases; junction bases outside the gene matches: 10. CDR3 sequence reads: CATPPSSGTNTGELFF. As DNA, the CDR3 is TGTGCCACCCCTCCGAGTAGCGGGACGAACACCGGGGAGCTGTTTTTT.

The CDR3 loop reads CASGPTFDGYTF. CDR3 sequence (DNA): TGTGCCAGCGGGCCTACCTTCGATGGCTACACCTTC. The genes are TRBV6-5 and TRBJ1-2; D not certain. Germline CDR1 and CDR2: MNHEY and SVGAGI. Trimming cost V 8 bases and J 6 bases, with 13 bases left between them. This CDR3 is 12 amino acids long.

The chain links TRBV7-2 to TRBJ2-3; tentative D call: TRBD2 (5 bases). Between the trimmed V and J ends, which lost 1 base and 3 bases, there was a span of 14 bases. Germline CDR1 SGHTA, CDR2 FQGNSA. The CDR3 runs 16 residues. The CDR3 is CASSLVPGENTDTQYF. The CDR3 region has the DNA TGTGCCAGCAGCTTAGTCCCCGGGGAAAATACAGATACGCAGTATTTT.

The chain uses TRBV6-5 and TRBJ2-1; TRBD2 agrees at 7 bases. The V and J ends lost 7 bases and 4 bases, in that order; junction bases with no gene match: 7. This CDR3 has 14 amino acids. In germline, CDR1 is MNHEY, CDR2 SVGAGI. The CDR3 region is CASTLSGPYNEQFF. CDR3 in DNA: TGTGCCAGCACCCTTAGCGGGCCTTACAATGAGCAGTTCTTC.

This sequence joins TRBV5-6 and TRBJ2-3; 8 bases match TRBD1. V trimming: 3 bases; J trimming: 4 bases; junction bases outside the gene matches: 10. This CDR3 has 16 amino acids. Germline loops: CDR1 SGHDT, CDR2 YYEEEE. The CDR3 spells CASSSLDREFPDTQYF. CDR3 DNA: TGTGCCAGCAGCTCCCTGGACAGGGAGTTCCCAGATACGCAGTATTTT.

This clone was recorded once. DNA for the CDR3: TGTGCCAGCTCACCGGGAGGTGAGGGACAGCCCCAGCATTTT. Translated, it gives CASSPGGEGQPQHF. V and J are TRBV18 and TRBJ1-5; no definite D call. V lost 3 bases and J 7 bases, leaving 13 bases between the germline ends. There are 14 residues in the CDR3. CDR1 and CDR2 from the germline V gene are KGHSH and LQKENI. Filled out from reference TRBV18 and TRBJ1-5, the complete variable domain reads NAGVMQNPRHLVRRRGQEARLRCSPMKGHSHVYWYRQLPEEGLKFMVYLQKENIIDESGMPKERFSAEFPKEGPSILRIQQVVRGDSAAYFCASSPGGEGQPQHFGDGTRLSIL.

The CDR3 loop reads CASSATGAGYTF. The CDR3 coding sequence is TGTGCCAGCAGTGCCACAGGGGCGGGGTATACCTTC. The J gene is TRBJ1-2, the V gene TRBV12-3 or TRBV12-4; 7 nucleotides agree with TRBD1. The CDR3 consists of 12 residues. With V trimmed by 5 bases and J by 14 bases, 11 bases remained unmatched.

CDR3 sequence: CSPWYRESNQPQHF. The CDR3 DNA reads as TGCAGCCCGTGGTATCGGGAGAGCAATCAGCCCCAGCATTTT. The V call is TRBV29-1, the J call TRBJ1-5; D uncertain. Germline V gene data show CDR1 as SQVTM and CDR2 as ANQGSEA. The CDR3 has 14 amino acids. Trimming stripped 8 bases from V and 1 base from J, with 15 bases between.

The gene calls are TRBV28 and TRBJ1-1; D gene unclear. Deletions cut 7 bases from V and 0 bases from J, with 15 bases between. CDR3 size: 15 residues. Germline V lookup: CDR1 MDHEN, CDR2 SYDVKM. The CDR3 protein is CASTFQAGLNTEAFF. CDR3 DNA sequence: TGTGCCAGCACTTTTCAGGCAGGCCTGAACACTGAAGCTTTCTTT.

In the case of this clone: Within the sample, other DNA sequences also encode this same CDR3. The rearrangement joins TRBV9 to TRBJ1-2; no definite D call. V dropped 4 bases and J dropped 0 bases, with 10 bases sitting between them. There are 14 residues in the CDR3. Germline CDR1 and CDR2: SGDLS and YYNGEE. The CDR3 DNA reads as TGTGCCAGCAGCCCCGCGCGGGCTAACTATGGCTACACCTTC. Encoded protein: CASSPARANYGYTF.

The J gene is TRBJ2-7, the V gene TRBV25-1; D is perhaps TRBD2 (7 bases). Looked up from germline, CDR1 is MGHDK and CDR2 is SYGVNS. Trimming pared 0 bases from V and 4 bases from J, leaving 10 bases between. CDR3 length: 14 amino acids. The CDR3 sequence is CASSEYGGRYEQYF. CDR3 nucleotide sequence: TGTGCCAGCAGTGAATACGGGGGGCGGTACGAGCAGTACTTC.

The rearrangement links TRBV2 to TRBJ2-2; a weak D match, TRBD1 (6 bases). Germline V gene lookup returns CDR1 SNHLY and CDR2 FYNNEI. The CDR3 extends over 14 amino acids. Between the trimmed V and J ends, which lost 6 bases and 1 base, there was a span of 9 bases. CDR3 sequence: CASRRTENTGELFF. CDR3 in DNA: TGTGCCAGCAGGAGGACAGAGAACACCGGGGAGCTGTTTTTT. The whole variable domain, filled in from reference TRBV2 and TRBJ2-2, reads EPEVTQTPSHQVTQMGQEVILRCVPISNHLYFYWYRQILGQKVEFLVSFYNNEISEKSEIFDDQFSVERPDGSNFTLKIRSTKLEDSAMYFCASRRTENTGELFFGEGSRLTVL.

On this clone itself: The identical CDR3 is also encoded by other nucleotide sequences in the sample. The chain combines TRBV11-3 with TRBJ1-2; D is undetermined. The CDR3 totals 12 residues. Trimming removed 5 bases from V and 7 bases from J, with 11 bases in between. Germline V gives CDR1 SGHNT, CDR2 YENEEA. The CDR3 DNA is TGTGCCAGCAGCCCTGGAGCTGCTGGCTACACCTTC. Encoded protein: CASSPGAAGYTF.

This clone was observed a single time. This chain links TRBV20-1 with TRBJ1-5; D may be TRBD1 (5 bases). CDR3 length equals 11 residues. The germline CDR1 and CDR2 sequences are DFQATT and SNEGSKA (reference sequence). The CDR3 DNA is TGCGGGGGGGGAGAGACTCAGCCCCAGCATTTT. It yields the protein CGGGETQPQHF.

This clone is a singleton in its sample. The chain carries TRBV12-5 and TRBJ1-5; D may be TRBD1 (5 bases). V lost 3 bases, J lost 5 bases, and 14 bases lay in between. Germline assignment: CDR1 LGHNT and CDR2 FRNRAP. The CDR3 totals 15 residues. Here the CDR3 DNA reads TGTGCTAGTGGTTTTAAGGGGCTCAAGGATCAGCCCCAGCATTTT. Encoded protein: CASGFKGLKDQPQHF.

This chain connects TRBV6-4 to TRBJ2-1; the match to TRBD2 covers 13 bases. The CDR3 has 13 amino acids. V dropped 6 bases and J dropped 8; count of bases not matched to a gene: 1. CDR1 is MRHNA, CDR2 SNTAGT, per germline. This chain's CDR3 is CASRLAGGDEQFF. The CDR3 bases are TGTGCCAGCAGACTAGCGGGGGGGGATGAGCAGTTCTTC.

This rearrangement joins TRBV12-5 to TRBJ1-4, with TRBD1 as a possible D gene (5 bases). CDR1 LGHNT and CDR2 FRNRAP come from the germline V gene. The CDR3 length is 14 residues. Trimming took off 5 bases at V and 5 bases at J, with 12 bases between the two ends. The CDR3 sequence: CASGVRDSNEKLFF. Written as DNA, the CDR3 is TGTGCTAGTGGTGTAAGAGACAGCAATGAAAAACTGTTTTTT.

The rearrangement links TRBV6-4 to TRBJ2-7; possibly TRBD2 for D (6 bases). Germline V CDR1 and CDR2: MRHNA, SNTAGT. The germline V and J ends were trimmed by 8 bases and 3 bases, with 20 bases remaining between them. This CDR3 is built from 15 residues. CDR3 in DNA: TGTGCCAGCTCCACTTCCGGAGGGTCTAGCTACGAGCAGTACTTC. Its translation: CASSTSGGSSYEQYF.

This clone was detected only once. The chain carries TRBV5-1 and TRBJ2-5, with 14 bases lining up with TRBD2. The CDR3 covers 16 residues. The V segment lost 4 bases and the J segment 4 bases; nucleotides outside the gene matches: 6. Germline assignment: CDR1 SGHRS and CDR2 YFSETQ. In DNA, the CDR3 is TGCGCCAGCAGCGCCCGACTAGCGGGGGGGGCAGAGACCCAGTACTTC. As protein: CASSARLAGGAETQYF.

The chain uses TRBV10-1 and TRBJ2-3, with 8 positions matching TRBD2. After removal of 2 bases from V and 2 bases from J, the junction contained 6 bases not matched to a gene. This CDR3 comprises 16 residues. Germline CDR1 WNHNN, CDR2 SYGVQD (reference sequence). CDR3 nucleotides: TGCGCCAGCAGTGAGGTGCGGGGGGTCTTCACAGATACGCAGTATTTT. This translates into CASSEVRGVFTDTQYF.

V and J are TRBV25-1 and TRBJ1-4; 7 nucleotides match TRBD1. CDR3 length: 15 residues. The J segment lost 6 bases and the V segment lost 3 bases, leaving 7 bases of the junction unmatched. Germline CDR1 reads MGHDK; CDR2 reads SYGVNS. The CDR3 DNA sequence: TGTGCCAGCAGTGATCGCTGGCAGGGGGATGAAAAACTGTTTTTT. It yields the protein CASSDRWQGDEKLFF. Using reference TRBV25-1 and TRBJ1-4 for the parts outside the CDR3, the full variable domain is EADIYQTPRYLVIGTGKKITLECSQTMGHDKMYWYQQDPGMELHLIHYSYGVNSTEKGDLSSESTVSRIRTEHFPLTLESARPSHTSQYLCASSDRWQGDEKLFFGSGTQLSVL.

V gene TRBV12-5 combines with J gene TRBJ2-2; D not resolved. V was trimmed by 2 bases and J by 4 bases, leaving 14 bases between them. The CDR3 covers 16 residues. From germline, CDR1 is LGHNT and CDR2 FRNRAP. The CDR3 is CASGLYPDSFTGELFF. CDR3 DNA: TGTGCTAGTGGTTTGTACCCTGACTCATTCACCGGGGAGCTGTTTTTT.

The CDR3 sequence: CASSDNPGYGYTF. The CDR3, as DNA: TGTGCCAGCAGTGACAATCCGGGGTATGGCTACACCTTC. This chain connects TRBV6-4 to TRBJ1-2; no clear D gene. Trimming cost V 2 bases and J 5 bases, with 9 bases left between them. CDR1 and CDR2 from the germline V gene are MRHNA and SNTAGT. The CDR3 is 13 residues long.

The chain carries TRBV13 and TRBJ2-7; no clear D. The V end was cut by 4 bases, the J end by 9 bases, with 10 bases between. The V gene's germline CDR1 is PRHDT and CDR2 FYEKMQ (reference sequence). The CDR3 totals 11 residues. The CDR3 region is CASSSQYVQYF. The CDR3, as DNA: TGTGCCAGCAGCTCCCAGTATGTGCAGTACTTC.

The gene calls are TRBV3-1 (or the pseudogene TRBV3-2) and TRBJ1-2, with 7 bases identical to TRBD1. CDR1 and CDR2 from the germline V gene are LGHDT and YNNKEL (reference sequence). V dropped 2 bases and J dropped 8; count of bases not matched to a gene: 8. The CDR3 has 14 amino acids. The CDR3 DNA follows: TGTGCCAGCAGCCAATCGACAGGGTCGCGAGGCTACACCTTC. This encodes CASSQSTGSRGYTF.

V gene TRBV7-6 combines with J gene TRBJ1-1; 9 nucleotides agree with TRBD1. Germline CDR1 SGHVS, CDR2 FNYEAQ. CDR3 length: 17 residues. V shed 2 bases and J 1 base; nucleotides not matched to a gene: 8. CDR3 in amino acids: CASSLTTPGQGNTEAFF. The CDR3 bases are TGTGCCAGCAGCTTAACGACACCGGGACAGGGGAACACTGAAGCTTTCTTT.

V and J are TRBV4-3 and TRBJ1-6, with D uncertain. CDR1 is LGHNA, CDR2 YSLEER, per germline. V lost 0 bases to trimming and J lost 0 bases, with 12 bases between them. CDR3 size: 18 residues. The CDR3 reads CASSQEVMSSSYNSPLHF. The DNA for the CDR3 is TGCGCCAGCAGCCAAGAGGTAATGAGTAGCTCCTATAATTCACCCCTCCACTTT.